What follows is one T cell receptor (beta chain) and its context. The antigen is not known. The repertoire was sequenced with immunoSEQ multiplex PCR; TCRdb's copy has only in-frame clones and lacks some. The data hold around 100,000 clones, with about 78% observed a single time. This record comes from a study of fetal regulatory T cell absence and autoimmunity. Study-level points and caveats: Pancreas TCRs were oligoclonally enriched versus cord blood, some clones over 80-fold.

Deletions cut 5 bases from V and 5 bases from J, with 11 bases between. CDR1 and CDR2 from the germline V gene are MNHNY and SVGAGI (reference sequence). This CDR3 has 13 residues. Sequences were obtained from pancreas tissue. This sequence was found in a male donor with IPEX syndrome. This chain joins TRBV6-6 and TRBJ2-3; no clear D. Here the CDR3 reads CASSGLMEDTQYF. The CDR3 nucleotides read TGTGCCAGCAGTGGCCTTATGGAAGATACGCAGTATTTT.